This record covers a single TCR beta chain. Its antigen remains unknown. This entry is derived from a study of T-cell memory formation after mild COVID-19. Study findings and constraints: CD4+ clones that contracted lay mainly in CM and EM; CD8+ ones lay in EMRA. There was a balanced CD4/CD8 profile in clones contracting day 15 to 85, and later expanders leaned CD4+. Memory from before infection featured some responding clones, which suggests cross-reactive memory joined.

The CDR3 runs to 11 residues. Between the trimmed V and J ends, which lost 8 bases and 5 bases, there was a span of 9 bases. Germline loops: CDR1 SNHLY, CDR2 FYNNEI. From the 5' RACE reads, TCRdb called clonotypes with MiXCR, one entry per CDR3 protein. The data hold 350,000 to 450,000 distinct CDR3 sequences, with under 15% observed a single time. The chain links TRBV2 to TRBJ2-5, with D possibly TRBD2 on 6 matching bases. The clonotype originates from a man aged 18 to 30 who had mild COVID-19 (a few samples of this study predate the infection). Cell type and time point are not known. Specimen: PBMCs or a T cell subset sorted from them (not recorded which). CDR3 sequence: CASRGYETQYF. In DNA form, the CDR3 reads TGTGCCAGCCGGGGGTATGAGACCCAGTACTTC.